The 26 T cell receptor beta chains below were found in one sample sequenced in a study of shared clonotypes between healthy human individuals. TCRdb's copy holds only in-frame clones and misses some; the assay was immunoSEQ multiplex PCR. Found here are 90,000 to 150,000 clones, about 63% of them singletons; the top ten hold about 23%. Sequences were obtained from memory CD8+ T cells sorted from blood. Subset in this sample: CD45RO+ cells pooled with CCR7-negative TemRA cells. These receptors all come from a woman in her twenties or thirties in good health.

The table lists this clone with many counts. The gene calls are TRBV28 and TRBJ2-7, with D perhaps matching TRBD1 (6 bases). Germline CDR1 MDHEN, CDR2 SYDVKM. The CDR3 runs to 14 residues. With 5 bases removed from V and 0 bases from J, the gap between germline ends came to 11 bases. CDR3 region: CASSQTGSSYEQYF. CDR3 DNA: TGTGCCAGCAGTCAGACAGGTAGCTCCTACGAGCAGTACTTC.

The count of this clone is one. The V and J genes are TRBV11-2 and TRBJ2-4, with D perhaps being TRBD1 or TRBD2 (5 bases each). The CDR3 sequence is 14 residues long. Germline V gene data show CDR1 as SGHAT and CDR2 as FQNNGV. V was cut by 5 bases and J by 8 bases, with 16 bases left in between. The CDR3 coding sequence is TGTGCCAGCAGCCTGGGACCCCGGTTGGACATTCAGTACTTC. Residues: CASSLGPRLDIQYF.

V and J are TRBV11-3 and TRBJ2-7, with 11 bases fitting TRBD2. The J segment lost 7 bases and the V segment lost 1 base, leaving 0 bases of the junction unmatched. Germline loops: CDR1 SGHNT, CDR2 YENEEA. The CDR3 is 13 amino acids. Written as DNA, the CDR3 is TGTGCCAGCAGCTTAGGGACTAGCGGGGAGCAGTACTTC. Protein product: CASSLGTSGEQYF.

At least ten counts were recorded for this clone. CDR3 loop: CASSEGDRGRNGYTF. CDR3 DNA: TGTGCCAGCAGTGAAGGGGACAGGGGGCGTAATGGCTACACCTTC. The genes are TRBV6-4 and TRBJ1-2; the match to TRBD1 covers 12 bases. Trimming took 3 bases from V and 6 from J; bases not matched to a gene: 5. The CDR3 loop spans 15 amino acids. Looked up from germline, CDR1 is MRHNA and CDR2 is SNTAGT.

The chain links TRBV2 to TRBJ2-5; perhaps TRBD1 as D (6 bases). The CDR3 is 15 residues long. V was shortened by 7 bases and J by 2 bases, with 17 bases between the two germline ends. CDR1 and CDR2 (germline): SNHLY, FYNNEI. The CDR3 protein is CASMGRGTLQETQYF. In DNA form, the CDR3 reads TGTGCCAGCATGGGAAGGGGGACGTTGCAAGAGACCCAGTACTTC.

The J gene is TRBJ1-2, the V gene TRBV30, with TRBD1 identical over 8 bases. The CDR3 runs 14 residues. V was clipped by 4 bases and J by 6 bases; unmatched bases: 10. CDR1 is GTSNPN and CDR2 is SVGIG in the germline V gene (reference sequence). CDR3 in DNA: TGTGCCTGGACTGAACAGGGGGAATCCGATGGCTACACCTTC. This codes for CAWTEQGESDGYTF.

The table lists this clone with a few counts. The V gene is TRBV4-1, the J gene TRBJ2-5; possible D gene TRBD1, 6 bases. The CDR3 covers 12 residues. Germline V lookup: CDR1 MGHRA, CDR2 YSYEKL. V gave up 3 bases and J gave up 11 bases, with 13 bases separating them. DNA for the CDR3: TGCGCCAGCAGCCAGGGAACAGGGCTGCAGTACTTC. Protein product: CASSQGTGLQYF.

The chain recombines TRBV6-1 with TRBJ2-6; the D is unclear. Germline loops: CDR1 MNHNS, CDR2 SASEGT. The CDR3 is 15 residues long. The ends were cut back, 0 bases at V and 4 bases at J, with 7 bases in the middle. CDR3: CASSEARSGANVLTF. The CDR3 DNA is TGTGCCAGCAGTGAAGCTCGGTCCGGGGCCAACGTCCTGACTTTC.

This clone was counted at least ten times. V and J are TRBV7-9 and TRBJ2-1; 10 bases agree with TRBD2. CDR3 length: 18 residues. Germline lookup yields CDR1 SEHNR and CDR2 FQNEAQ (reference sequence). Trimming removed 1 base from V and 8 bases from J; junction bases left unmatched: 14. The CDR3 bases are TGTGCCAGCAGCTTAGACGTCCTAGCGAAGCGGGAGGGCCATGAGCAGTTCTTC. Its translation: CASSLDVLAKREGHEQFF.

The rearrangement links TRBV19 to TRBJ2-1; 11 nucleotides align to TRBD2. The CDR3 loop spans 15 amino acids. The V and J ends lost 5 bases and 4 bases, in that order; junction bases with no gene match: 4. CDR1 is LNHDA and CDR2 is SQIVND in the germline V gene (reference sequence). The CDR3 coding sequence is TGTGCCAGTAGTGCGGGACTAGCGGATTACAATGAGCAGTTCTTC. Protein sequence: CASSAGLADYNEQFF.

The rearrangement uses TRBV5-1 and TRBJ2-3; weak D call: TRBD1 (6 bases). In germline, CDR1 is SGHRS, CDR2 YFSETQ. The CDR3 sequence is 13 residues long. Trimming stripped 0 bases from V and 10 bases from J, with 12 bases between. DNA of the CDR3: TGCGCCAGCAGCTTGGGAGGGGGAACGGCGCAGTATTTT. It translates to CASSLGGGTAQYF.

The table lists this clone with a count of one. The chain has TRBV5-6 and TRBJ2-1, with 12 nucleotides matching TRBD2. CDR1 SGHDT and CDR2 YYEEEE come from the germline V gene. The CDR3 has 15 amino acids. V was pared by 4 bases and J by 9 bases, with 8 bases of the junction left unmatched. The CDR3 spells CASSPTSGRMGEQFF. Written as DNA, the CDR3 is TGTGCCAGCAGCCCGACTAGCGGGAGAATGGGTGAGCAGTTCTTC.

CDR3 amino acids: CASSSGVGSYEQYF. CDR3 nucleotide sequence: TGTGCCAGCAGTTCGGGTGTGGGCTCCTACGAGCAGTACTTC. The chain joins TRBV6-4 to TRBJ2-7; D call uncertain. The V and J ends lost 5 bases and 0 bases respectively, with 11 bases between them. The germline V gene has CDR1 MRHNA and CDR2 SNTAGT. The CDR3 totals 14 residues.

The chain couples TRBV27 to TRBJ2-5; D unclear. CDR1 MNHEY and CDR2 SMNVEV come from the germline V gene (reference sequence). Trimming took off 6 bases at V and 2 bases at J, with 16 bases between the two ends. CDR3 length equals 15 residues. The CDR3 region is CASRGLGGAQETQYF. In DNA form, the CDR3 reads TGTGCCAGCAGAGGCTTGGGTGGAGCGCAAGAGACCCAGTACTTC.

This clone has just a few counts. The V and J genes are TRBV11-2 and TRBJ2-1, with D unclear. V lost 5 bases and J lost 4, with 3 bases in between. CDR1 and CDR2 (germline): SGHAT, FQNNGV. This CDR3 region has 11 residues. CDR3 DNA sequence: TGTGCCAGCAGCGAATACAATGAGCAGTTCTTC. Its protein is CASSEYNEQFF.

CDR3 sequence: CASSQGTYRGIVTEAFF. The CDR3 bases are TGTGCCAGCAGCCAAGGGACCTACAGGGGAATCGTCACTGAAGCTTTCTTT. This rearrangement joins TRBV14 to TRBJ1-1, with 7 bases that match TRBD1. V gave up 1 base and J gave up 4 bases; unmatched junction bases: 12. The germline gives CDR1 SGHDN, CDR2 FVKESK. The CDR3 runs 17 residues. Looking up the rest from reference TRBV14 and TRBJ1-1 gives the full variable domain: EAGVTQFPSHSVIEKGQTVTLRCDPISGHDNLYWYRRVMGKEIKFLLHFVKESKQDESGMPNNRFLAERTGGTYSTLKVQPAELEDSGVYFCASSQGTYRGIVTEAFFGQGTRLTVV.

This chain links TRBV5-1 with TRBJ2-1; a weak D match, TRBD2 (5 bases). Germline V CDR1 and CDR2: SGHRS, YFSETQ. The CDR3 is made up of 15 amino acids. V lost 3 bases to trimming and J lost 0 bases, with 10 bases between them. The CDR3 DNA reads TGCGCCAGCAGCTCGGACTCCAACTCCTACAATGAGCAGTTCTTC. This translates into CASSSDSNSYNEQFF.

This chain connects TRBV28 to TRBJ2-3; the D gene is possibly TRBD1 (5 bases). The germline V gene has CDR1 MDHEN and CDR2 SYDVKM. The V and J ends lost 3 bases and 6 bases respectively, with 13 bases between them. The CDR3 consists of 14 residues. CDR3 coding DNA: TGTGCCAGCAGTTTCGGACACGTAGGGGATACGCAGTATTTT. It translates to CASSFGHVGDTQYF.

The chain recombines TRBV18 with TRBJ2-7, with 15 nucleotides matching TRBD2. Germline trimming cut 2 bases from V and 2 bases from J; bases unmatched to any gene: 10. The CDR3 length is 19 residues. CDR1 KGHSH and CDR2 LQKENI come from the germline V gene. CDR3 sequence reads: CASSPFVGTSGRLPYEQYF. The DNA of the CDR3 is TGTGCCAGCTCACCATTCGTCGGGACTAGCGGGAGGCTTCCCTACGAGCAGTACTTC.

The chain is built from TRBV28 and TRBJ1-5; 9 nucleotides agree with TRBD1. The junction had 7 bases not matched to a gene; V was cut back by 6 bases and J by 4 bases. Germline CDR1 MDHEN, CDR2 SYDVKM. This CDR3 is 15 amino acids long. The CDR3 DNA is TGTGCCAGCAGCCCACAGGGGGCTCGGAATCAGCCCCAGCATTTT. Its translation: CASSPQGARNQPQHF.

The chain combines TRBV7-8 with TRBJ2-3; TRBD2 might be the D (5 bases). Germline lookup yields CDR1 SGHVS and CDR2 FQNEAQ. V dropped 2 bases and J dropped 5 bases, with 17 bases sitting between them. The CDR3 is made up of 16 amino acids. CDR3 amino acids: CASSLRHGDGGDTQYF. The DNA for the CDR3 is TGTGCCAGCAGCTTACGCCACGGGGATGGTGGAGATACGCAGTATTTT.

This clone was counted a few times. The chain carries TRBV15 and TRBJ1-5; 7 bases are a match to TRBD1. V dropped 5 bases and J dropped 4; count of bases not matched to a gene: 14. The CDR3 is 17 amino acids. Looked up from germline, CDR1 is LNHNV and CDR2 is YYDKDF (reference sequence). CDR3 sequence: CATSGSWRDSVNQPQHF. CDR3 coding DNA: TGTGCCACCAGCGGCTCTTGGAGGGACAGCGTAAATCAGCCCCAGCATTTT.

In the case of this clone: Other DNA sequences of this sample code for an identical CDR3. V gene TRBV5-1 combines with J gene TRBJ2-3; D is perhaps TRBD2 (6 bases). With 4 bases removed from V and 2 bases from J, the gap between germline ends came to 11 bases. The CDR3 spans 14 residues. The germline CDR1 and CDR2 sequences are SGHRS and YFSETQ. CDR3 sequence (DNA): TGCGCCAGCAGCCCGGGACTTAACACAGATACGCAGTATTTT. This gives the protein CASSPGLNTDTQYF.

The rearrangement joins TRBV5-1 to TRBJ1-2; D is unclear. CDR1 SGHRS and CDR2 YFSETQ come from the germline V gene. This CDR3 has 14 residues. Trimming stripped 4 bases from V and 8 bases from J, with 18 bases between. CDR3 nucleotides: TGCGCCAGCAGCCTCACCCTGGCTTTAGAGGGCTACACCTTC. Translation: CASSLTLALEGYTF. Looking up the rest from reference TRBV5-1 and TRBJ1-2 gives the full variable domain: KAGVTQTPRYLIKTRGQQVTLSCSPISGHRSVSWYQQTPGQGLQFLFEYFSETQRNKGNFPGRFSGRQFSNSRSEMNVSTLELGDSALYLCASSLTLALEGYTFGSGTRLTVV.

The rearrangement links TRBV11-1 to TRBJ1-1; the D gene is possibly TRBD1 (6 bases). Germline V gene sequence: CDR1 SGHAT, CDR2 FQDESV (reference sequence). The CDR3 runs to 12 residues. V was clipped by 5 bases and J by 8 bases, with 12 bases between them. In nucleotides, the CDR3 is TGTGCCAGCAGCCCCCCTGGACAGGAAGCTTTCTTT. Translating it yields CASSPPGQEAFF.

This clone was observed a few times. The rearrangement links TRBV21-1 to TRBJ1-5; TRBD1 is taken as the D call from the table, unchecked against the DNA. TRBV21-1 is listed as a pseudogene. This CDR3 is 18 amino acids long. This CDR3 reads CASSKGSGQGRSNQPQHF. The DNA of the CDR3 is TGTGCCAGCAGCAAAGGGAGCGGACAGGGGCGAAGCAATCAGCCCCAGCATTTT.